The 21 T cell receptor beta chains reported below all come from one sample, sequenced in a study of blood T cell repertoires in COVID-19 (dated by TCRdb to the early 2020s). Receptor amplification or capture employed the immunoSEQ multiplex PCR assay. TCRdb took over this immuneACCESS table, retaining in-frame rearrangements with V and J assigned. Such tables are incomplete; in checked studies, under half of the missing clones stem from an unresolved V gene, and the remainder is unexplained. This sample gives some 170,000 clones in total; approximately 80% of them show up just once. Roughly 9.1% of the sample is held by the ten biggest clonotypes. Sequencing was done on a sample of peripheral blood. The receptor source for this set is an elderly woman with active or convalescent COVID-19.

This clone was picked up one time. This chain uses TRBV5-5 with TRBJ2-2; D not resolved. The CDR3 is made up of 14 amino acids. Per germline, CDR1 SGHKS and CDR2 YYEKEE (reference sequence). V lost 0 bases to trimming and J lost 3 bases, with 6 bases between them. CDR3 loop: CASSLAPDTGELFF. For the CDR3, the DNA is TGTGCCAGCAGCTTGGCTCCTGACACCGGGGAGCTGTTTTTT.

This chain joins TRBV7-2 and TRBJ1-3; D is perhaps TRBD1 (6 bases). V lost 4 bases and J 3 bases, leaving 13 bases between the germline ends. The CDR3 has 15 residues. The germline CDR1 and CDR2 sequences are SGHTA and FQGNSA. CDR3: CASSSGQMYGNTIYF. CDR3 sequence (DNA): TGTGCCAGCAGCTCCGGACAGATGTATGGAAACACCATATATTTT.

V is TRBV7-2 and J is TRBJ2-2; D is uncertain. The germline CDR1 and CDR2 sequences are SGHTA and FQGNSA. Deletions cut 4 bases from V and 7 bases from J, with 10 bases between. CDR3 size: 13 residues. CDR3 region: CASSSPVIGELFF. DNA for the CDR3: TGTGCCAGCAGCTCCCCCGTTATCGGGGAGCTGTTTTTT. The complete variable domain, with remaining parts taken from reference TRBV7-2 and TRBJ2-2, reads GAGVSQSPSNKVTEKGKDVELRCDPISGHTALYWYRQSLGQGLEFLIYFQGNSAPDKSGLPSDRFSAERTGGSVSTLTIQRTQQEDSAVYLCASSSPVIGELFFGEGSRLTVL.

The DNA of the CDR3 is TGTGCCAGCAGCTCGCCGGTAAAAGAGACCCAGTACTTC. Its protein is CASSSPVKETQYF. The rearrangement links TRBV7-2 to TRBJ2-5; unclear D gene. The CDR3 runs 13 residues. The germline V gene encodes CDR1 SGHTA and CDR2 FQGNSA. Deletions cut 4 bases from V and 3 bases from J, with 9 bases between. Drawing the rest from reference TRBV7-2 and TRBJ2-5, the complete variable domain is GAGVSQSPSNKVTEKGKDVELRCDPISGHTALYWYRQSLGQGLEFLIYFQGNSAPDKSGLPSDRFSAERTGGSVSTLTIQRTQQEDSAVYLCASSSPVKETQYFGPGTRLLVL.

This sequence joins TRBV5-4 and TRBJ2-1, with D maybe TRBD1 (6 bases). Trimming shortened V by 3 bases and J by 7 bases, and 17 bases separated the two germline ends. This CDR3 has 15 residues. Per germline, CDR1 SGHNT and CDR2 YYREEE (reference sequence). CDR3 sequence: CASSSNVGQGNEQFF. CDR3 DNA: TGTGCCAGCAGCTCGAACGTGGGCCAGGGGAATGAGCAGTTCTTC. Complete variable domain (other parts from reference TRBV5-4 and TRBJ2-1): ETGVTQSPTHLIKTRGQQVTLRCSSQSGHNTVSWYQQALGQGPQFIFQYYREEENGRGNFPPRFSGLQFPNYSSELNVNALELDDSALYLCASSSNVGQGNEQFFGPGTRLTVL.

In DNA form, the CDR3 reads TGTGCCAGCAGCCGAGCGGGGCCCACGCTGTACTTC. Translation: CASSRAGPTLYF. The chain couples TRBV11-3 to TRBJ2-5; TRBD2 matches at 7 bases. The germline CDR1 and CDR2 sequences are SGHNT and YENEEA. CDR3 size: 12 residues. V shed 5 bases, J shed 13 bases, and the junction held 10 bases outside the gene matches.

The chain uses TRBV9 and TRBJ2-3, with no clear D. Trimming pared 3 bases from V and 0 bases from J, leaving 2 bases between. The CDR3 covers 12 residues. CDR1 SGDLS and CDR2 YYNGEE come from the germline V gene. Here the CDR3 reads CASSASTDTQYF. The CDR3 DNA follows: TGTGCCAGCAGCGCTAGCACAGATACGCAGTATTTT.

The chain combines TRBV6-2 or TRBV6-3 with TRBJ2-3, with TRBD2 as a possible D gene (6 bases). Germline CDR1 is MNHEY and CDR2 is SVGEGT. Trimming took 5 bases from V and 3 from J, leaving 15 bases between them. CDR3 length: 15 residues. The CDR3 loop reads CASSHPGLPTDTQYF. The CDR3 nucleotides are TGTGCCAGCAGTCACCCGGGACTCCCGACAGATACGCAGTATTTT.

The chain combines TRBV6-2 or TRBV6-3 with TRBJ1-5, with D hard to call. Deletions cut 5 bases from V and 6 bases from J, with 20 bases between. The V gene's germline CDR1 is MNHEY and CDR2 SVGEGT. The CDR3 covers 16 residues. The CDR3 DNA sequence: TGTGCCAGCAGTCCCGACGGGTCGGTTCGGAGTCAGCCCCAGCATTTT. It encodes CASSPDGSVRSQPQHF.

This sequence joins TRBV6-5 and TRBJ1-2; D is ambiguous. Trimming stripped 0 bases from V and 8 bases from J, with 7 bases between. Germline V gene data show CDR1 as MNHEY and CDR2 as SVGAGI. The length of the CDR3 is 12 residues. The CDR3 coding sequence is TGTGCCAGCAGTTACTCCGGGAGAGGCTACACCTTC. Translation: CASSYSGRGYTF.

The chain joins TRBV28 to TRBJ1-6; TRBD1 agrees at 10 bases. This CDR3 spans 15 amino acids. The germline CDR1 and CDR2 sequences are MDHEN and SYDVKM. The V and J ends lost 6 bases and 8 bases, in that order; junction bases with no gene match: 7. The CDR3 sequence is CASRSGTGVYSPLHF. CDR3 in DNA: TGTGCCAGCAGATCCGGGACAGGGGTATATTCACCCCTCCACTTT. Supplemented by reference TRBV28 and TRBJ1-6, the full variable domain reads DVKVTQSSRYLVKRTGEKVFLECVQDMDHENMFWYRQDPGLGLRLIYFSYDVKMKEKGDIPEGYSVSREKKERFSLILESASTNQTSMYLCASRSGTGVYSPLHFGNGTRLTVT.

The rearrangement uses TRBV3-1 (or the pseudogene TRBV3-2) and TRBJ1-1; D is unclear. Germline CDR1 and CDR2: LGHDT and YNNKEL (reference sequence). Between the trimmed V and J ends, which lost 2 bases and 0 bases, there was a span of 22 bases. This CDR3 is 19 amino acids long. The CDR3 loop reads CASSQPAGGRNFMNTEAFF. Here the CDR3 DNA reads TGTGCCAGCAGCCAACCCGCGGGCGGACGGAACTTCATGAACACTGAAGCTTTCTTT.

The CDR3 here is CASSWGSSNYGYTF. The CDR3 DNA follows: TGTGCCAGCAGTTGGGGCTCGTCTAACTATGGCTACACCTTC. The chain combines TRBV6-5 with TRBJ1-2; D might be TRBD1 (5 bases). V dropped 4 bases and J dropped 0 bases, with 9 bases sitting between them. CDR3 size: 14 residues. The germline V gene encodes CDR1 MNHEY and CDR2 SVGAGI.

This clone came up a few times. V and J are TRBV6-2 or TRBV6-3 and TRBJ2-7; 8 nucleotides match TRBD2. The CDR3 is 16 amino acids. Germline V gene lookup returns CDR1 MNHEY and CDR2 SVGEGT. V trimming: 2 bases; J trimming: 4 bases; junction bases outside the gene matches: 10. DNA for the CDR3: TGTGCCAGCAGTTACGCGCCAGAGCGGGGGCGGTACGAGCAGTACTTC. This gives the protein CASSYAPERGRYEQYF.

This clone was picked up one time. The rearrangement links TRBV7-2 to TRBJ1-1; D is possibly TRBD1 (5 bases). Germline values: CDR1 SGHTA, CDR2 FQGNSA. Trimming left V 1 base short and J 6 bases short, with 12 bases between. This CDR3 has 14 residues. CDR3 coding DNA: TGTGCCAGCAGCTTAGGGCCGGGAGGGGCTGAAGCTTTCTTT. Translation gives CASSLGPGGAEAFF.

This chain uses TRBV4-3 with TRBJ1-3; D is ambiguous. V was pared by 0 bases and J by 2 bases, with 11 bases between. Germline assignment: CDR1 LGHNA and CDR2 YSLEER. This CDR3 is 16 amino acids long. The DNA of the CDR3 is TGCGCCAGCAGCCAAGATGTGGCAGGCGCTGGAAACACCATATATTTT. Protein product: CASSQDVAGAGNTIYF.

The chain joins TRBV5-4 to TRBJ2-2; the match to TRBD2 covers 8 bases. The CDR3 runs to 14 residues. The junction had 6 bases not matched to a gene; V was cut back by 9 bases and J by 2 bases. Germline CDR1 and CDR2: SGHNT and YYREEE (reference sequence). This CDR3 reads CATQSGGNTGELFF. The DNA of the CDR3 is TGTGCCACCCAAAGCGGGGGCAACACCGGGGAGCTGTTTTTT.

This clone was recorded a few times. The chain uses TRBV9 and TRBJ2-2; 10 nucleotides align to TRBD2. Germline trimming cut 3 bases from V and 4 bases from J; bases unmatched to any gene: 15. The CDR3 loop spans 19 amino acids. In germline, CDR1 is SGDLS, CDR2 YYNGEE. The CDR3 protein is CASSEPRFSSGGFTGELFF. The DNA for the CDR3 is TGTGCCAGCAGCGAACCCCGGTTTAGTAGCGGGGGGTTCACCGGGGAGCTGTTTTTT.

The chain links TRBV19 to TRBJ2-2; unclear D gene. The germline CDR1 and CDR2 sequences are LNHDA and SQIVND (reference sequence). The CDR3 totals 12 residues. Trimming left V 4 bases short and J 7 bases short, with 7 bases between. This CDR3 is CASSRLSGELFF. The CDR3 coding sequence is TGTGCCAGTAGTAGACTCAGCGGGGAGCTGTTTTTT.

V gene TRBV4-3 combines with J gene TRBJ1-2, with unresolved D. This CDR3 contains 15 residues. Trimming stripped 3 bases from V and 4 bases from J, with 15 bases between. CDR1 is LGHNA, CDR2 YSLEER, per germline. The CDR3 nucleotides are TGCGCCAGCAGCCAGACAACGGGCAGCGGCTATGGCTACACCTTC. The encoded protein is CASSQTTGSGYGYTF.

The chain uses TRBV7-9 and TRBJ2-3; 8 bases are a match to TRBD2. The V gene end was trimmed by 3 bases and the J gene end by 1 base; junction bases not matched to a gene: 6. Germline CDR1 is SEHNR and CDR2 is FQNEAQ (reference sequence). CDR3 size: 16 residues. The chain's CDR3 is CASSFRARGGTDTQYF. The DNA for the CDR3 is TGTGCCAGCAGCTTCAGGGCGCGGGGGGGCACAGATACGCAGTATTTT. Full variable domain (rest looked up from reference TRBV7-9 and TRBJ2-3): DTGVSQNPRHKITKRGQNVTFRCDPISEHNRLYWYRQTLGQGPEFLTYFQNEAQLEKSRLLSDRFSAERPKGSFSTLEIQRTEQGDSAMYLCASSFRARGGTDTQYFGPGTRLTVL.